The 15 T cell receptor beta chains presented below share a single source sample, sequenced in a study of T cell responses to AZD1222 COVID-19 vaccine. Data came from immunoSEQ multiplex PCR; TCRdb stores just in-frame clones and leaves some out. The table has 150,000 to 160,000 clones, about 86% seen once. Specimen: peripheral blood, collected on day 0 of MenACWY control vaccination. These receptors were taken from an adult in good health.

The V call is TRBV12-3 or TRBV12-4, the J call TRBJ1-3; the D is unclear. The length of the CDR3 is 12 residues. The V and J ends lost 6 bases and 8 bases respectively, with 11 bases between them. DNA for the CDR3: TGTGCCAGCAGCCTCTCGGAGTACACCATATATTTT. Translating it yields CASSLSEYTIYF.

CDR3 amino acids: CATSDLQGAQYF. The CDR3 nucleotides are TGTGCCACCAGTGATTTGCAGGGGGCGCAGTACTTC. The rearrangement links TRBV24-1 to TRBJ2-7; TRBD1 matches 8 bases. The ends lost 0 bases at V and 9 bases at J; junction bases unmatched: 0. The V gene's germline CDR1 is KGHDR and CDR2 SFDVKD. The CDR3 is 12 residues long.

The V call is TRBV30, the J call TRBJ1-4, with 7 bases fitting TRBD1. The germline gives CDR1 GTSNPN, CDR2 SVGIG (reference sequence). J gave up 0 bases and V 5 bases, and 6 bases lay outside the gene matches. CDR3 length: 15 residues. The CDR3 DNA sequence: TGTGCCTGGTCGACAGGGCAAGCAACTAATGAAAAACTGTTTTTT. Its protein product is CAWSTGQATNEKLFF.

This CDR3 is CASTPTAAEQFF. The CDR3 nucleotides read TGTGCCAGCACTCCGACGGCTGCTGAGCAGTTCTTC. This chain joins TRBV7-9 and TRBJ2-1; no clear D. The V and J ends lost 7 bases and 9 bases respectively, with 13 bases between them. The CDR3 has 12 amino acids. The V gene's germline CDR1 is SEHNR and CDR2 FQNEAQ (reference sequence). The full variable domain, in which reference TRBV7-9 and TRBJ2-1 provide the parts outside the CDR3, is DTGVSQNPRHKITKRGQNVTFRCDPISEHNRLYWYRQTLGQGPEFLTYFQNEAQLEKSRLLSDRFSAERPKGSFSTLEIQRTEQGDSAMYLCASTPTAAEQFFGPGTRLTVL.

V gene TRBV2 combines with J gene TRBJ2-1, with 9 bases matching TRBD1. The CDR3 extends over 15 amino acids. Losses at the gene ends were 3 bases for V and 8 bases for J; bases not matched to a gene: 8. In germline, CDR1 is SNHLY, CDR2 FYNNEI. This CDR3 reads CASSDSGTGLDEQFF. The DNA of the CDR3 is TGTGCCAGCAGTGATTCCGGGACAGGGTTGGATGAGCAGTTCTTC.

The CDR3 nucleotides read TGTGCCAGCTCACCGGCTACAGGTCCGGAGTCCCGTGGCTACACCTTC. It translates to CASSPATGPESRGYTF. V is TRBV18 and J is TRBJ1-2; D is perhaps TRBD1 (5 bases). The CDR3 has 16 amino acids. The V gene's germline CDR1 is KGHSH and CDR2 LQKENI. V was cut by 3 bases and J by 7 bases, with 21 bases left in between.

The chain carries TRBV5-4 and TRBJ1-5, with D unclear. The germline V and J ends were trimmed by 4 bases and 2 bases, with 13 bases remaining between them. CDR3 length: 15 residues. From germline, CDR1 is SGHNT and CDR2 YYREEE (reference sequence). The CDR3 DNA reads TGTGCCAGCAGCAAGGACGGACGAGGCAATCAGCCCCAGCATTTT. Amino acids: CASSKDGRGNQPQHF.

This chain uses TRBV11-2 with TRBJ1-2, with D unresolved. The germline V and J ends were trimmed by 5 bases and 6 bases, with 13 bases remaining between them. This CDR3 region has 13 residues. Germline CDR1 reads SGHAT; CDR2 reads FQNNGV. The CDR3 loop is CASSAIQFHGYTF. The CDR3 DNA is TGTGCCAGCAGCGCAATTCAGTTTCATGGCTACACCTTC.

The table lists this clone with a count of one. DNA of the CDR3: TGTGCCAGCAGTGAAATCGGGCAGAGCGCATACAATGAGCAGTTCTTC. Amino acids: CASSEIGQSAYNEQFF. V gene TRBV25-1 combines with J gene TRBJ2-1; no clear D gene. This CDR3 is 16 amino acids long. CDR1 is MGHDK and CDR2 is SYGVNS in the germline V gene. V lost 2 bases and J 4 bases, leaving 15 bases between the germline ends.

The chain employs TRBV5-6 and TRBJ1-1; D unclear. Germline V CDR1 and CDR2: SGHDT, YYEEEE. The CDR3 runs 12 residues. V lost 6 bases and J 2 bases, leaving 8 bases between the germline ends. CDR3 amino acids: CASTGVNTEAFF. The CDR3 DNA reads TGTGCCAGCACCGGGGTTAACACTGAAGCTTTCTTT.

In DNA form, the CDR3 reads TGCAGCGTTTCTACAGGGATTCCAAACACTGAAGCTTTCTTT. It encodes CSVSTGIPNTEAFF. The rearrangement links TRBV29-1 to TRBJ1-1, with D perhaps matching TRBD1 (6 bases). The germline gives CDR1 SQVTM, CDR2 ANQGSEA. The CDR3 has 14 amino acids. Trimming cost V 5 bases and J 2 bases, with 15 bases left between them.

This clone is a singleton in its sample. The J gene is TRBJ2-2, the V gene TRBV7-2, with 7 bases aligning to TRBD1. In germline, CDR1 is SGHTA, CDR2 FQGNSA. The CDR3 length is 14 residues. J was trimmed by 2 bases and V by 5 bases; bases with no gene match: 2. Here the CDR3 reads CASSRDSNTGELFF. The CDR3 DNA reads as TGTGCCAGCAGCAGGGACAGTAACACCGGGGAGCTGTTTTTT.

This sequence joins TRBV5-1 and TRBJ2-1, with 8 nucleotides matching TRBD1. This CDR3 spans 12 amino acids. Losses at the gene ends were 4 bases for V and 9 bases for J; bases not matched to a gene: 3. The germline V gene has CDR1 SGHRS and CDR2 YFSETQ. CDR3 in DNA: TGCGCCAGCAGCCCTGACAGGGGTGAGCAGTTCTTC. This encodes CASSPDRGEQFF.

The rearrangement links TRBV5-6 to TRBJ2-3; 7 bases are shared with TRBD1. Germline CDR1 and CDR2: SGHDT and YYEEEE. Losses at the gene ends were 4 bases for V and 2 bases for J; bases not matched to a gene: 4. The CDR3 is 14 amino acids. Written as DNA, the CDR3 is TGTGCCAGCAGCCCGACAGGGAACACAGATACGCAGTATTTT. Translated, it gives CASSPTGNTDTQYF.

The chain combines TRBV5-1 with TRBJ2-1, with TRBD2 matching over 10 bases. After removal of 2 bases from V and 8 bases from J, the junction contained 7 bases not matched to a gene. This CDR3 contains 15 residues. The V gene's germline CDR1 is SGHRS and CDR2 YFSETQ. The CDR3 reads CASSLAGGPVDEQFF. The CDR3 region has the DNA TGCGCCAGCAGCTTAGCGGGGGGGCCGGTGGATGAGCAGTTCTTC.